Listed below are T cell receptor beta chains from one sample, sequenced in a study of T cell responses to AZD1222 COVID-19 vaccine. The protocol was immunoSEQ multiplex PCR, while the TCRdb copy is restricted to in-frame clones and leaves out a portion. The profile shows 200,000 to 250,000 clones, about 94% of them singletons. Sequencing was performed on peripheral blood, taken 28 days after the second dose of the MenACWY control vaccine. These receptors were taken from an adult who received the MenACWY meningococcal vaccine as a control. The CDR3 runs from the conserved cysteine through the conserved F or W. D genes are given only for firm matches. Some rows mark clone size as missing; the rest say once, few, many or name a class of expanded clone.

>TRBJ1-2|.|.|TRBV28
CASSLSGQFNYGYTF
TGTGCCAGCAGTTTAAGTGGGCAGTTCAACTATGGCTACACCTTC
>TRBJ1-5|.|.|TRBV29-1
CSVEFESNQPQHF
TGCAGCGTTGAGTTCGAGAGCAATCAGCCCCAGCATTTT
>TRBJ1-1|.|.|TRBV4-1
CASSQLFRNTEAFF
TGCGCCAGCAGCCAACTTTTCAGGAACACTGAAGCTTTCTTT
>TRBJ1-2|.|.|TRBV5-4
CASRREGGFDGYTF
TGTGCCAGCAGGAGGGAGGGGGGCTTTGATGGCTACACCTTC
>TRBJ1-2|.|.|TRBV30
CAWSRTPQANYGYTF
TGTGCCTGGAGTAGGACCCCACAAGCTAACTATGGCTACACCTTC
>TRBJ1-4|.|.|TRBV6-5
CASSGTWGEKLFF
TGTGCCAGCTCCGGGACCTGGGGTGAAAAACTGTTTTTT
>TRBJ1-2|.|.|TRBV28
CASSLWGDGYTF
TGTGCCAGCAGTTTGTGGGGAGATGGCTACACCTTC
>TRBJ1-2|once|.|TRBV2
CASKSGTVFYGYTF
TGTGCCAGCAAGTCGGGGACGGTTTTCTATGGCTACACCTTC
>TRBJ1-5|.|.|TRBV6-1
CASSDPADPSNQPQHF
TGTGCCAGCAGTGACCCCGCCGACCCTAGCAATCAGCCCCAGCATTTT
>TRBJ2-1|once|TRBD2|TRBV5-1
CASRIAGARDEQFF
TGCGCCAGCAGGATAGCGGGAGCTAGGGATGAGCAGTTCTTC
>TRBJ1-3|.|.|TRBV5-1
CASSLSAILSGNTIYF
TGCGCCAGCAGCTTGTCGGCTATACTCTCTGGAAACACCATATATTTT
>TRBJ1-1|.|.|TRBV5-6
CASRPKGAGYRDTEAFF
TGTGCCAGCAGACCCAAAGGGGCAGGGTATAGGGACACTGAAGCTTTCTTT
>TRBJ2-7|.|.|TRBV6-2/TRBV6-3
CASSYGSLSEQYF
TGTGCCAGCAGTTACGGCTCCCTGTCCGAGCAGTACTTC
>TRBJ1-1|.|.|TRBV5-4
CASSFSGSTEAFF
TGTGCCAGCAGCTTTTCTGGGAGCACTGAAGCTTTCTTT
>TRBJ1-1|.|.|TRBV2
CASSDQVAPEAFF
TGTGCCAGCAGTGACCAGGTTGCCCCTGAAGCTTTCTTT
>TRBJ2-7|once|.|TRBV21-1
CASSISLVGTYEQYF
TGTGCCAGCAGCATAAGTCTGGTAGGAACCTACGAGCAGTACTTC
>TRBJ2-7|.|TRBD1|TRBV6-2/TRBV6-3
CASSPRDRAYEQYF
TGTGCCAGCAGCCCCCGGGACAGGGCCTACGAGCAGTACTTC
>TRBJ1-2|.|.|TRBV12-3/TRBV12-4
CASSSTRYGYTF
TGTGCCAGCAGTTCAACACGGTATGGCTACACCTTC
>TRBJ1-2|once|.|TRBV5-1
CASSLEVDYGYTF
TGCGCCAGCAGCCTGGAGGTTGACTATGGCTACACCTTC
>TRBJ2-7|.|.|TRBV7-2
CASSEGGEQYF
TGTGCCAGCAGCGAAGGAGGGGAGCAGTACTTC
>TRBJ2-7|once|.|TRBV19
CASSSFRGNEQYF
TGTGCCAGTAGTTCATTTAGGGGGAACGAGCAGTACTTC
>TRBJ2-1|.|.|TRBV19
CASSIDSPSYNEQFF
TGTGCCAGTAGTATAGATAGCCCCTCCTACAATGAGCAGTTCTTC
>TRBJ2-7|.|TRBD2|TRBV28
CASSLYGRGRTEQYF
TGTGCCAGCAGTTTATACGGGAGGGGCAGGACCGAGCAGTACTTC
>TRBJ1-5|.|.|TRBV7-3
CASSFLAGMNSNQPQHF
TGTGCCAGCAGCTTCTTGGCAGGGATGAATAGCAATCAGCCCCAGCATTTT